The 32 T cell receptor beta chains below all came from one sample that was sequenced in a study of blood T cells in healthy people across ages. Then a second PCR, running roughly 6 to 12 cycles, was carried out with a sample-barcoded 5' primer and a J-beta primer mix. TCRdb independently ran MiXCR on the 5' RACE reads; one entry per CDR3 protein. The sample carries 950,000 to 1,200,000 distinct CDR3 sequences, roughly two fifths recorded once. Sequencing was carried out using blood. The receptor source for this set is a man aged 18-30 years in good health.

The chain is built from TRBV10-3 and TRBJ2-1, with 7 bases lining up with TRBD1. The better agreement between TRBJ2-7 and the DNA end casts doubt on the J call. The germline CDR1 and CDR2 sequences are ENHRY and SYGVKD. The CDR3 has 15 amino acids. Here the CDR3 reads CAIKEDRSLYNEQYF. As DNA, the CDR3 is TGTGCCATCAAGGAGGACAGGTCACTTTACAATGAGCAGTACTTC.

The chain links TRBV7-3 to TRBJ2-1; D possibly uses TRBD1 or TRBD2 (6 bases each). Germline CDR1 reads SGHTA; CDR2 reads FQGTGA. CDR3 size: 20 residues. V was cut by 2 bases and J by 5 bases, with 28 bases left in between. CDR3 residues: CASSLYAGTNPLTLHNEQFF. As DNA, the CDR3 is TGTGCCAGCAGCTTATATGCGGGGACAAACCCCCTGACCCTTCACAATGAGCAGTTCTTC.

The chain recombines TRBV4-1 with TRBJ1-5, with TRBD1 matching 8 bases. Germline trimming cut 0 bases from V and 0 bases from J; bases unmatched to any gene: 4. The CDR3 has 17 amino acids. Germline CDR1 and CDR2: MGHRA and YSYEKL. CDR3 DNA sequence: TGCGCCAGCAGCCAAGACGCAGGGGGCGTTAGCAATCAGCCCCAGCATTTT. It codes for CASSQDAGGVSNQPQHF.

V gene TRBV4-3 combines with J gene TRBJ1-1, with D possibly TRBD1 on 5 matching bases. V gave up 4 bases and J gave up 0 bases, with 15 bases separating them. Germline V gene sequence: CDR1 LGHNA, CDR2 YSLEER. The CDR3 covers 16 residues. Here the CDR3 reads CASSLGGSSVNTEAFF. The DNA for the CDR3 is TGCGCCAGCAGCCTTGGGGGGTCCTCGGTGAACACTGAAGCTTTCTTT.

The chain links TRBV27 to TRBJ2-7; 7 positions agree with TRBD1. CDR3 length equals 14 residues. From germline, CDR1 is MNHEY and CDR2 SMNVEV (reference sequence). V lost 5 bases and J lost 7; bases outside the gene matches: 11. CDR3 nucleotide sequence: TGTGCCAGCAGTCCAGGGGGATACTACAATGAGCAGTACTTC. It specifies CASSPGGYYNEQYF.

V usage is TRBV20-1 and J usage is TRBJ2-1; D might be TRBD1 or TRBD2, each matching 5 bases. Germline-derived CDR1 and CDR2 are DFQATT and SNEGSKA (reference sequence). The ends were cut back, 6 bases at V and 7 bases at J, with 16 bases in the middle. CDR3 length: 13 amino acids. The CDR3 reads CSAQGLAGNEQFF. The DNA of the CDR3 is TGCAGTGCCCAGGGTCTAGCCGGGAATGAGCAGTTCTTC.

This clonotype was recorded a few times. V and J are TRBV27 and TRBJ2-5; D is tentatively TRBD1 or TRBD2 (6 bases each). Germline assignment: CDR1 MNHEY and CDR2 SMNVEV (reference sequence). The CDR3 contains 16 residues. Trimming took 3 bases from V and 3 from J, leaving 17 bases between them. In DNA, the CDR3 is TGTGCCAGCAGTTTTGGATCCGGGGGCGGCGAAGAGACCCAGTACTTC. This sequence encodes CASSFGSGGGEETQYF.

V usage is TRBV6-2 or TRBV6-3 and J usage is TRBJ2-5, with D unresolved. The germline V gene has CDR1 MNHEY and CDR2 SVGEGT. This CDR3 region has 14 residues. V dropped 2 bases and J dropped 2 bases, with 9 bases sitting between them. The CDR3 nucleotides read TGTGCCAGCAGTTACAGGGCAGGACAAGAGACCCAGTACTTC. This sequence encodes CASSYRAGQETQYF.

V and J are TRBV12-3 or TRBV12-4 and TRBJ1-5, with a weak D call TRBD1 (6 bases). This CDR3 has 14 amino acids. Trimming shortened V by 4 bases and J by 3 bases, and 10 bases separated the two germline ends. CDR3 DNA sequence: TGTGCCAGCAGTTATAGGGGGTTCAATCAGCCCCAGCATTTT. Protein sequence: CASSYRGFNQPQHF.

With regard to this clonotype: The junction differs from germline at one of its ends, possibly a read error. The rearrangement joins TRBV15 to TRBJ2-6, with a possible D match to TRBD1 (5 bases). This CDR3 has 18 residues. Per the germline V gene, CDR1 is LNHNV and CDR2 is YYDKDF (reference sequence). Here the CDR3 reads CATSSEYSVFSGANVLTF. As DNA, the CDR3 is TGTGCCACCAGCAGTGAGTACAGCGTTTTCTCTGGGGCTAACGTCCTGACTTTC. The entire variable domain, with the rest obtained from reference TRBV15 and TRBJ2-6, is as follows: DAMVIQNPRYQVTQFGKPVTLSCSQTLNHNVMYWYQQKSSQAPKLLFHYYDKDFNNEADTPDNFQSRRPNTSFCFLDIRSPGLGDTAMYLCATSSEYSVFSGANVLTFGAGSRLTVL.

This chain joins TRBV7-8 and TRBJ2-7; 7 nucleotides match TRBD1. The junction had 14 bases not matched to a gene; V was cut back by 7 bases and J by 5 bases. Looked up from germline, CDR1 is SGHVS and CDR2 is FQNEAQ. The CDR3 is 15 amino acids. CDR3 sequence: CASTEGTVYSHEQYF. The CDR3 DNA sequence: TGTGCCAGCACCGAGGGGACAGTGTATTCCCACGAGCAGTACTTC.

The rearrangement joins TRBV20-1 to TRBJ2-7; 7 positions agree with TRBD1. Germline V gives CDR1 DFQATT, CDR2 SNEGSKA (reference sequence). V shed 0 bases and J 3 bases; nucleotides not matched to a gene: 11. The CDR3 sequence is 16 residues long. The CDR3 sequence is CSARDNRGQTGYEQYF. The CDR3 nucleotides are TGCAGTGCTAGAGATAATAGGGGGCAGACGGGCTACGAGCAGTACTTC.

This clonotype was seen a handful of times. The chain combines TRBV6-2 or TRBV6-3 with TRBJ2-5; D is undetermined. Germline V gene lookup returns CDR1 MNHEY and CDR2 SVGEGT. Trimming pared 0 bases from V and 4 bases from J, leaving 9 bases between. The CDR3 consists of 14 residues. DNA of the CDR3: TGTGCCAGCAGTTACTCGTTCAGGCGAGAGACCCAGTACTTC. Its protein is CASSYSFRRETQYF.

The chain joins TRBV27 to TRBJ1-1; D gene ambiguous. CDR3 size: 16 residues. Trimming removed 2 bases at V and 8 bases at J, with 21 bases between. From germline, CDR1 is MNHEY and CDR2 SMNVEV (reference sequence). CDR3 DNA sequence: TGTGCCAGCAGTTTAAACCCCTCGATCTCTTCACAGGAAGCTTTCTTT. Its protein is CASSLNPSISSQEAFF.

The chain combines TRBV15 with TRBJ2-2; D perhaps matches TRBD1 (6 bases). Germline loops: CDR1 LNHNV, CDR2 YYDKDF (reference sequence). The CDR3 contains 16 residues. Trimming shortened V by 1 base and J by 0 bases, and 9 bases separated the two germline ends. This chain's CDR3 is CATSRAGTPNTGELFF. The CDR3 nucleotides read TGTGCCACCAGCAGAGCCGGGACACCGAACACCGGGGAGCTGTTTTTT.

CDR3 amino acids: CASSLPGGPYEAFF. The DNA for the CDR3 is TGCGCCAGCAGCTTGCCTGGGGGACCCTATGAAGCTTTCTTT. The chain has TRBV5-1 and TRBJ1-1; a possible D gene is TRBD1 (5 bases). Germline CDR1 is SGHRS and CDR2 is YFSETQ. The CDR3 is 14 residues long. The germline V and J ends were trimmed by 1 base and 7 bases, with 14 bases remaining between them.

At least ten counts were recorded for this clonotype. The chain links TRBV10-3 to TRBJ1-2; the D is unclear. This CDR3 spans 14 amino acids. CDR1 ENHRY and CDR2 SYGVKD come from the germline V gene. Between the trimmed V and J ends, which lost 0 bases and 0 bases, there was a span of 5 bases. Here the CDR3 reads CAISESEPNYGYTF. CDR3 bases: TGTGCCATCAGTGAGTCAGAACCTAACTATGGCTACACCTTC.

This chain uses TRBV30 with TRBJ1-2; D possibly corresponds to TRBD1 (5 bases). Per germline, CDR1 GTSNPN and CDR2 SVGIG (reference sequence). The CDR3 totals 14 residues. Trimming pared 1 base from V and 0 bases from J, leaving 9 bases between. The CDR3: CAWSAGNANYGYTF. The CDR3 DNA follows: TGTGCCTGGAGTGCAGGGAACGCTAACTATGGCTACACCTTC.

This clonotype has only one observation. This may be a read error: a much more frequent sequence differs by one nucleotide. The V gene is TRBV5-1, the J gene TRBJ2-1; either TRBD1 or TRBD2 may fit D (5 bases each). Germline loops: CDR1 SGHRS, CDR2 YFSETQ. The CDR3 contains 17 residues. CDR3 loop: CAGSLVVSPGPTNEQFF. The CDR3 DNA follows: TGCGCCGGCAGCTTGGTCGTTTCTCCGGGGCCGACCAATGAGCAGTTCTTC.

V is TRBV5-1 and J is TRBJ2-1; D not certain. Trimming removed 0 bases from V and 7 bases from J, with 11 bases in between. Germline V gene lookup returns CDR1 SGHRS and CDR2 YFSETQ. CDR3 size: 14 residues. The CDR3 protein is CASSLDGSQNEQFF. CDR3 in DNA: TGCGCCAGCAGCTTGGATGGCAGCCAGAATGAGCAGTTCTTC.

This sequence joins TRBV5-5 and TRBJ1-2, with 9 bases aligning to TRBD1. Trimming removed 0 bases from V and 4 bases from J; junction bases left unmatched: 10. Germline V gene lookup returns CDR1 SGHKS and CDR2 YYEKEE (reference sequence). This CDR3 has 17 amino acids. In DNA, the CDR3 is TGTGCCAGCAGCTTGGCCGGGACAGGGTCTAATGGCTATGGCTACACCTTC. Translated: CASSLAGTGSNGYGYTF.

The chain uses TRBV28 and TRBJ1-1; D is unresolved. Germline lookup yields CDR1 MDHEN and CDR2 SYDVKM. V lost 5 bases to trimming and J lost 4 bases, with 11 bases between them. The CDR3 spans 13 residues. As DNA, the CDR3 is TGTGCCAGCAGTCGACTGTCGGGCACTGAAGCTTTCTTT. Its translation is CASSRLSGTEAFF.

This clonotype was seen only a few times. The chain combines TRBV5-6 with TRBJ2-1; weak D call: TRBD1 (5 bases). The V and J ends lost 2 bases and 10 bases respectively, with 13 bases between them. The CDR3 totals 13 residues. Germline V gene data show CDR1 as SGHDT and CDR2 as YYEEEE. The CDR3 loop reads CASSFLAGPEQFF. CDR3 DNA: TGTGCCAGCAGCTTCCTTGCAGGGCCCGAGCAGTTCTTC. The entire variable domain, with the rest obtained from reference TRBV5-6 and TRBJ2-1, is as follows: DAGVTQSPTHLIKTRGQQVTLRCSPKSGHDTVSWYQQALGQGPQFIFQYYEEEERQRGNFPDRFSGHQFPNYSSELNVNALLLGDSALYLCASSFLAGPEQFFGPGTRLTVL.

The chain is built from TRBV4-1 and TRBJ1-4; TRBD1 matches 8 bases. This CDR3 region has 15 residues. From germline, CDR1 is MGHRA and CDR2 YSYEKL. With 2 bases clipped from V and 8 bases from J, the junction kept 7 bases outside the gene matches. The CDR3 nucleotides read TGCGCCAGCAGCCAACAGGACAGGGTTGGGGAAAAACTGTTTTTT. Its protein product is CASSQQDRVGEKLFF.

This clonotype was seen at least ten times. The chain links TRBV12-3 or TRBV12-4 to TRBJ1-1, with TRBD1 matching 8 bases. CDR3 length: 15 amino acids. V trimming: 2 bases; J trimming: 5 bases; junction bases outside the gene matches: 7. In DNA, the CDR3 is TGTGCCAGCAGTTTATCTCTACAGGGGGGGACTGAAGCTTTCTTT. Its protein is CASSLSLQGGTEAFF.

J is TRBJ2-7 and V is TRBV4-1, with unresolved D. With the DNA end fitting TRBJ2-5 better, the J assignment may be wrong. CDR1 MGHRA and CDR2 YSYEKL come from the germline V gene. The CDR3 totals 14 residues. The CDR3 DNA reads as TGCGCCAGCAGCCAAGAGTTTGGACCGGAGACCCAGTACTTC. It specifies CASSQEFGPETQYF.

This clonotype has just a few counts. The chain couples TRBV4-3 to TRBJ1-2, with 8 bases aligning to TRBD1. CDR1 is LGHNA and CDR2 is YSLEER in the germline V gene. V lost 1 base to trimming and J lost 4 bases; unmatched junction nucleotides: 11. The CDR3 spans 17 residues. CDR3 DNA: TGCGCCAGCAGCCAAGGTGTAGTCGGACAGGGTATCTATGGCTACACCTTC. Its protein product is CASSQGVVGQGIYGYTF.

The chain carries TRBV11-2 and TRBJ1-2, with a possible D match to TRBD1 (6 bases). CDR1 is SGHAT, CDR2 FQNNGV, per germline. The CDR3 length is 15 residues. Trimming shortened V by 2 bases and J by 3 bases, and 13 bases separated the two germline ends. CDR3 residues: CASSLSVRGDYGYTF. CDR3 nucleotides: TGTGCCAGCAGCTTATCGGTCAGGGGAGACTATGGCTACACCTTC. Variable domain in full (rest from reference TRBV11-2 and TRBJ1-2): EAGVAQSPRYKIIEKRQSVAFWCNPISGHATLYWYQQILGQGPKLLIQFQNNGVVDDSQLPKDRFSAERLKGVDSTLKIQPAKLEDSAVYLCASSLSVRGDYGYTFGSGTRLTVV.

This rearrangement joins TRBV25-1 to TRBJ2-7, with 9 nucleotides matching TRBD1. J was trimmed by 7 bases and V by 4 bases; bases with no gene match: 11. From germline, CDR1 is MGHDK and CDR2 SYGVNS. The CDR3 is 15 residues long. CDR3 nucleotide sequence: TGTGCCAGCAGTGTACCGGGACAGGGATCGGGAGAGCAGTACTTC. It is translated as CASSVPGQGSGEQYF.

This chain links TRBV25-1 with TRBJ1-6; unclear D gene. Germline V gene data show CDR1 as MGHDK and CDR2 as SYGVNS. This CDR3 region has 13 residues. Trimming removed 4 bases from V and 6 bases from J, with 7 bases in between. The chain's CDR3 is CASSGAGNSPLHF. The DNA for the CDR3 is TGTGCCAGCAGTGGGGCAGGTAATTCACCCCTCCACTTT.

This clonotype was detected only a few times. This sequence joins TRBV9 and TRBJ1-2; a weak D match, TRBD1 (6 bases). The CDR3 covers 16 residues. The V gene's germline CDR1 is SGDLS and CDR2 YYNGEE. Trimming took 4 bases from V and 4 from J, leaving 20 bases between them. CDR3 loop: CASSPRVAGESYGYTF. The CDR3 coding sequence is TGTGCCAGCAGCCCAAGGGTGGCAGGGGAATCCTATGGCTACACCTTC.

This sequence joins TRBV7-2 and TRBJ2-5; TRBD1 agrees at 7 bases. Germline CDR1 SGHTA, CDR2 FQGNSA. The CDR3 totals 14 residues. V shed 5 bases and J 6 bases; nucleotides not matched to a gene: 9. CDR3 protein: CASSADREVKTQYF. CDR3 DNA sequence: TGTGCCAGCAGCGCCGACAGGGAAGTAAAGACCCAGTACTTC.